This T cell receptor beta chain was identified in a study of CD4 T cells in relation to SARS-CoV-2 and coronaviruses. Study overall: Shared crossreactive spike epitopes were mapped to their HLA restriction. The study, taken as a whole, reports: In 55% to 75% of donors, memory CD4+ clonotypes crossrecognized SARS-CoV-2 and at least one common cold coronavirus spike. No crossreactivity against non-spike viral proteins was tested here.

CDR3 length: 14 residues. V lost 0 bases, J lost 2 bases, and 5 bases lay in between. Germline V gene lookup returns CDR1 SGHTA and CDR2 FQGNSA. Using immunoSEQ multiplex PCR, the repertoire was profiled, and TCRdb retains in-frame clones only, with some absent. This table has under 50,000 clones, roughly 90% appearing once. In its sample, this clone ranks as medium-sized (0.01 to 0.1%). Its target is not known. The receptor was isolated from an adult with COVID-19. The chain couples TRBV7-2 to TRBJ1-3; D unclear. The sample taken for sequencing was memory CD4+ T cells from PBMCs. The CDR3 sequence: CASSLAGAGNTIYF. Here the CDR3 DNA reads TGTGCCAGCAGCTTAGCTGGGGCTGGAAACACCATATATTTT.